The 7 T cell receptor beta chains below were found in one sample sequenced in a study of cytomegalovirus exposure and HLA in healthy donors. Primers for the PCR totalled 60 Vbeta and 13 Jbeta. Sequenced by immunoSEQ multiplex PCR; TCRdb stores in-frame clones only, minus some. The data hold about 120,000 clones, with 74% observed a single time. Source material: PBMCs. The receptors here all came from a human donor in good health.

The chain links TRBV4-2 to TRBJ2-3; 9 nucleotides align to TRBD2. The CDR3 is 14 amino acids. CDR1 LGHNA and CDR2 YNFKEQ come from the germline V gene. The V gene end was trimmed by 4 bases and the J gene end by 3 bases; junction bases not matched to a gene: 2. DNA of the CDR3: TGTGCCAGCAGCCCGGGACTAGCTACAGATACGCAGTATTTT. Its protein is CASSPGLATDTQYF.

Details on this clone: Distinct nucleotide sequences in the sample also encode this CDR3. V and J are TRBV20-1 and TRBJ1-1; D gene ambiguous. V was cut by 4 bases and J by 1 base, with 4 bases left in between. The V gene's germline CDR1 is DFQATT and CDR2 SNEGSKA (reference sequence). This CDR3 has 11 residues. For the CDR3, the DNA is TGCAGTGCTACGGGGAACACTGAAGCTTTCTTT. Its translation is CSATGNTEAFF.

The chain is built from TRBV7-8 and TRBJ2-5; 7 nucleotides line up with TRBD1. CDR1 is SGHVS, CDR2 FQNEAQ, per germline. There are 15 residues in the CDR3. J lost 4 bases, V lost 5 bases, and 10 bases had no gene match. The CDR3 region is CASSARDRVLETQYF. In DNA form, the CDR3 reads TGTGCCAGCAGCGCCCGAGACAGGGTTCTAGAGACCCAGTACTTC.

The chain couples TRBV4-1 to TRBJ2-3; D remains ambiguous. Trimming cost V 7 bases and J 1 base, with 15 bases left between them. The V gene's germline CDR1 is MGHRA and CDR2 YSYEKL. The CDR3 is made up of 15 amino acids. CDR3 amino acids: CASTPVETRTDTQYF. CDR3 nucleotide sequence: TGCGCCAGCACCCCGGTCGAGACACGCACAGATACGCAGTATTTT.

This clone has just one count. The junction shows a germline mismatch at one end, possibly a read error. The chain is built from TRBV5-1 and TRBJ2-5; the D is unclear. Per germline, CDR1 SGHRS and CDR2 YFSETQ. The CDR3 spans 13 residues. CDR3 nucleotides: TGCGCCAGCAGCTTGTATGGAAGCGAGATCCAGTACTTC. This codes for CASSLYGSEIQYF.

In regard to this clone: One end of the junction varies from germline; a read error may be responsible. The genes are TRBV28 and TRBJ2-7, with a tentative D call TRBD2 (7 bases). Germline V gene sequence: CDR1 MDHEN, CDR2 SYDVKM. The CDR3 has 12 amino acids. The CDR3 coding sequence is TGTGCCAGCAGGCCCTCGGGGGGCGATGGGGGATTC. Protein product: CASRPSGGDGGF.

The chain is built from TRBV28 and TRBJ2-2; TRBD2 might be the D (5 bases). The V end was cut by 2 bases, the J end by 7 bases, with 23 bases between. This CDR3 is 18 amino acids long. CDR1 and CDR2 (germline): MDHEN, SYDVKM. CDR3 nucleotides: TGTGCCAGCAGTTTAGGGTTTGAGGGTTGGATCGAGATCGGGGAGCTGTTTTTT. The encoded protein is CASSLGFEGWIEIGELFF.